One TCR beta chain is described in this entry. As yet, its antigen is unknown. CDR1 is MDHEN and CDR2 is SYDVKM in the germline V gene. V was pared by 5 bases and J by 2 bases, with 13 bases between. The length of the CDR3 is 15 residues. These data are taken from a study of shared clonotypes between healthy human individuals. General study points: In having few donors, the study represented limited genetic and exposure-history diversity. Compared with clonotypes that all four donors shared, non-shared clonotypes had lower generation probabilities.

Replicate PCRs for sorted subsets used approximately 190 ng DNA; this equaled tens of thousands of T cell genomes. How the authors handled the data: ImmunoSEQ output lacked quality scores and full-length reads, limiting matched filtering. TCRdb's copy holds only in-frame clones and misses some; the assay was immunoSEQ multiplex PCR. V and J calls and clone size are given by that table; D and trimming were obtained from the DNA. The sample includes some 2,000,000 clones, roughly 96% seen only once; the top ten take around 0.13%. The chain combines TRBV28 with TRBJ1-5; D is possibly TRBD1 (6 bases). The sequenced material came from naive CD4+ T cells sorted from blood. Regarding subset: CD45RA+ positively selected. This clonotype was sampled from a man younger than 30 in good health. The DNA for the CDR3 is TGTGCCAGCAGTGCAGGGGTGGTTGGCAATCAGCCCCAGCATTTT. It is translated as CASSAGVVGNQPQHF.